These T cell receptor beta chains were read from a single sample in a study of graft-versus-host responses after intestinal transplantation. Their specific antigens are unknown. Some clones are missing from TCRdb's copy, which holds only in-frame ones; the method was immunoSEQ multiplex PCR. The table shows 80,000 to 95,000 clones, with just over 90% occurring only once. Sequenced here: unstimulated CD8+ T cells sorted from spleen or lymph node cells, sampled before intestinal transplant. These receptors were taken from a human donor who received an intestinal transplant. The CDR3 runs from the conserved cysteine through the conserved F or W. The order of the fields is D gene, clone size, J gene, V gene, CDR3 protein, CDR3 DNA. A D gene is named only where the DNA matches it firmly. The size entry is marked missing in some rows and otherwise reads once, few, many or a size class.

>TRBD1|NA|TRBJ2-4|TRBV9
CASSGPGTGGNIQYF
TGTGCCAGCAGCGGACCGGGGACAGGGGGTAACATTCAGTACTTC
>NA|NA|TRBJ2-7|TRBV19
CASSPGTLYEQYF
TGTGCCAGTAGTCCGGGGACTCTCTACGAGCAGTACTTC
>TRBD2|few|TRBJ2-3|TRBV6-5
CASSLRGGARHTQYF
TGTGCCAGCAGTCTTCGGGGGGGGGCCCGCCATACGCAGTATTTT
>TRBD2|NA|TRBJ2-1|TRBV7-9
CASSRGAGGSYNEQFF
TGTGCCAGCAGCCGAGGCGCGGGGGGCTCCTACAATGAGCAGTTCTTC
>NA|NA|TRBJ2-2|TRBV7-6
CASSSPVLVGDSDLFTGELFF
TGTGCCAGCAGTTCTCCGGTATTGGTGGGGGACTCTGACTTATTCACCGGGGAGCTGTTTTTT
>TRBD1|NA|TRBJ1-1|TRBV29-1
CSVWAQGDEAFF
TGCAGCGTTTGGGCGCAGGGGGATGAAGCTTTCTTT
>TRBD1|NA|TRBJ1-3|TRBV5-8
CASSRTGSGNTIYF
TGTGCCAGCAGCCGGACAGGGTCTGGAAACACCATATATTTT
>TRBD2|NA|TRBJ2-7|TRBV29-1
CSVWGGYEQYF
TGCAGCGTTTGGGGGGGCTACGAGCAGTACTTC
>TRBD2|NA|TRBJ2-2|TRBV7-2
CASSSPLAGEVANTGELFF
TGTGCCAGCAGCTCCCCACTAGCGGGGGAGGTCGCGAACACCGGGGAGCTGTTTTTT
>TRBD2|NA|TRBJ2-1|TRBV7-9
CATSSGGYNEQFF
TGTGCCACGTCTAGCGGAGGCTACAATGAGCAGTTCTTC
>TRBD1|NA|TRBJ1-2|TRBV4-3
CASSQDLGQGAGVYGYTF
TGCGCCAGCAGCCAAGATCTAGGACAGGGGGCTGGGGTCTATGGCTACACCTTC
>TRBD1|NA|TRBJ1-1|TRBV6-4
CASSDWDREDNTEAFF
TGTGCCAGCAGTGACTGGGACAGGGAAGATAACACTGAAGCTTTCTTT
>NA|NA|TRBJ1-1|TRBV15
CATSPDRFQDTEAFF
TGTGCCACCAGCCCAGACAGGTTTCAGGACACTGAAGCTTTCTTT
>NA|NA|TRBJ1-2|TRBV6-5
CATQSGGNWDYGYTF
TGTGCCACCCAGAGCGGGGGCAACTGGGACTATGGCTACACCTTC
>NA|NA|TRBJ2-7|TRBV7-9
CASSLISDYEQYF
TGTGCCAGCAGCTTAATCTCAGACTACGAGCAGTACTTC
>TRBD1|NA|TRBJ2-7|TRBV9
CASSAGTGTYEQYF
TGTGCCAGCAGCGCCGGGACAGGGACCTACGAGCAGTACTTC